This entry describes one T cell receptor beta chain. This entry is derived from a study of blood T cell repertoires in COVID-19. As for the study in general: The samples span acute and convalescent COVID-19 from the United States, Italy and Spain. The cDNA or gDNA used as material had been derived from T cells, B-cell-depleted T cells, or PBMCs.

Original processing methods: Amplification of reference gene primers provided the estimated nucleated cell counts. This table comes from immunoSEQ multiplex PCR, and its TCRdb copy is limited to in-frame clones, with some not included. Clone size and the V and J calls come from that table; the DNA yielded D and trimming. Of over 75,000 clones listed, roughly 79% were seen once; the top ten hold more than 9%. Input material: peripheral blood. The source of this sequence is a man between 65 and 85 years old with acute or convalescent COVID-19.

CDR3 residues: CASRGGKLFF. The DNA of the CDR3 is TGTGCCAGCAGAGGGGGTAAACTGTTTTTT. J is TRBJ1-4 and V is TRBV12-3 or TRBV12-4; tentatively, D is TRBD1 (6 bases). Trimming shortened V by 6 bases and J by 11 bases, and 7 bases separated the two germline ends. The CDR3 runs 10 residues.